These 6 T cell receptor beta chains were all obtained from the same sample, sequenced in a study of molecular identifiers for immune sequencing clone quantification. TCRdb ran MiXCR on the PCR reads and lists one entry per CDR3 protein. The sample has 97,000 or so distinct CDR3 sequences; under 40% are singletons. Sequencing input: naive CD8+ T cells from blood, with Jurkat cell RNA spiked in. The subset here: FACS-sorted CD8+CD4-CCR7+CD45RA+ naive T cells. Source of these receptors: a human donor in good health. Some libraries in this study had Jurkat cell RNA spiked in.

This clonotype was seen a handful of times. V is TRBV23-1 and J is TRBJ1-5; D is possibly TRBD1 (5 bases). TRBV23-1 is marked as an open reading frame, function uncertain. Trimming pared 4 bases from V and 2 bases from J, leaving 12 bases between. This CDR3 is 15 amino acids long. DNA for the CDR3: TGCGCCAGCAGTCGGGGGAGTACGGGCAATCAGCCCCAGCATTTT. Residues: CASSRGSTGNQPQHF.

The CDR3 nucleotides read TGCGCCAGCAGCCTGATGGCGGATGCTGAAGCTTTCTTT. Amino acid sequence: CASSLMADAEAFF. V usage is TRBV5-1 and J usage is TRBJ1-1; no clear D. V lost 4 bases to trimming and J lost 6 bases, with 13 bases between them. This CDR3 contains 13 residues. The germline CDR1 and CDR2 sequences are SGHRS and YFSETQ.

This clonotype was observed at least ten times. V is TRBV28 and J is TRBJ1-5, with D unclear. The CDR3 is 14 amino acids. Germline assignment: CDR1 MDHEN and CDR2 SYDVKM. The V end was cut by 3 bases, the J end by 9 bases, with 15 bases between. This chain's CDR3 is CASSFGQVRTPQHF. The CDR3 DNA reads TGTGCCAGCAGTTTCGGCCAGGTTAGAACGCCCCAGCATTTT.

In this sample, this clonotype turned up many times. J is TRBJ2-7 and V is TRBV7-2; D possibly corresponds to TRBD2 (6 bases). V lost 4 bases to trimming and J lost 5 bases, with 9 bases between them. The CDR3 loop spans 12 amino acids. Germline CDR1 SGHTA, CDR2 FQGNSA. CDR3 sequence: CASSYWEDEQYF. The CDR3 DNA follows: TGTGCCAGCAGCTACTGGGAGGACGAGCAGTACTTC. Looking up the rest from reference TRBV7-2 and TRBJ2-7 gives the full variable domain: GAGVSQSPSNKVTEKGKDVELRCDPISGHTALYWYRQSLGQGLEFLIYFQGNSAPDKSGLPSDRFSAERTGGSVSTLTIQRTQQEDSAVYLCASSYWEDEQYFGPGTRLTVT.

The chain employs TRBV28 and TRBJ2-7; TRBD2 agrees at 11 bases. After removal of 5 bases from V and 3 bases from J, the junction contained 3 bases not matched to a gene. CDR1 is MDHEN and CDR2 is SYDVKM in the germline V gene. The CDR3 totals 14 residues. The CDR3 bases are TGTGCCAGCAGTCTAGCGGGAGGTCTCTACGAGCAGTACTTC. Amino acids: CASSLAGGLYEQYF. Based on the CDR3 plus reference TRBV28 and TRBJ2-7, the full variable domain is DVKVTQSSRYLVKRTGEKVFLECVQDMDHENMFWYRQDPGLGLRLIYFSYDVKMKEKGDIPEGYSVSREKKERFSLILESASTNQTSMYLCASSLAGGLYEQYFGPGTRLTVT.

This chain links TRBV2 with TRBJ2-7; TRBD2 aligns across 7 bases. The CDR3 is 15 residues long. Germline V gives CDR1 SNHLY, CDR2 FYNNEI. Unmatched junction bases numbered 11, after V lost 6 bases and J lost 3 bases. The CDR3 region has the DNA TGTGCCAGCAGAGGACTTGCGGGAGCGGTCTACGAGCAGTACTTC. This encodes CASRGLAGAVYEQYF. Combining the CDR3 with reference TRBV2 and TRBJ2-7 gives the whole variable domain EPEVTQTPSHQVTQMGQEVILRCVPISNHLYFYWYRQILGQKVEFLVSFYNNEISEKSEIFDDQFSVERPDGSNFTLKIRSTKLEDSAMYFCASRGLAGAVYEQYFGPGTRLTVT.